This T cell receptor beta chain emerged from a study of T cell clonality in common variable immunodeficiency. TCRdb's table, derived via immunoSEQ multiplex PCR, lists solely in-frame clones and lacks some. The sample yields 45,000 to 55,000 clones, without any singletons. There are many counts of this clone. Its cognate antigen is unknown. The missing CDR3 end, 3 residues past where the read stops, is filled in from the germline J gene. The CDR3 is made up of 14 amino acids. The ends were cut back, 6 bases at V and 4 bases at J, with 15 bases in the middle. Germline V gene data show CDR1 as SGHTA and CDR2 as FQGTGA. Regarding the study as a whole: Fewer deletions and N-nucleotide insertions were reportedly seen in common variable immunodeficiency TCR beta sequences. TCRbeta clonality was increased in CVID versus healthy controls.

The chain carries TRBV7-3 and TRBJ1-1; D possibly corresponds to TRBD1 (5 bases). The sample consisted of peripheral blood mononuclear cells. The TCR sequence derives from a person aged 18 to 75 in good health. CDR3 region: CASSKQAGSTEAFF. The covered CDR3 bases are TGTGCCAGCAGTAAGCAAGCAGGGAGCACTGAA.